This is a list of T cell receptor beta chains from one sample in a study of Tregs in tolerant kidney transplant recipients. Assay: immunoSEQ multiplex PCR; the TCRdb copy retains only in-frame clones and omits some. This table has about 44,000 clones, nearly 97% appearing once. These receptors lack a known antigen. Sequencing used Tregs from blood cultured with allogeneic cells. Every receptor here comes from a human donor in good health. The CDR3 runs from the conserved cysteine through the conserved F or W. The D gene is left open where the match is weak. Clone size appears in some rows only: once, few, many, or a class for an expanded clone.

CDR3 DNA: TGTGCCAGCAGCTTGTACAGTGGGGGTAGCACAGATACGCAGTATTTT
CDR3 protein: CASSLYSGGSTDTQYF
J gene: TRBJ2-3
D gene: -
clone size: once
V gene: TRBV5-4

CDR3 DNA: TGTGCCAGCAGCTCCAGACAGGGAGATCAGCCCCAGCATTTT
CDR3 protein: CASSSRQGDQPQHF
J gene: TRBJ1-5
D gene: TRBD1
clone size: once
V gene: TRBV6-1

CDR3 DNA: TGTGCCAGCTCATCCCCCCGAGAGGGGGCCAAAAATTCACCCCTCCACTTT
CDR3 protein: CASSSPREGAKNSPLHF
J gene: TRBJ1-6
D gene: TRBD1
clone size: -
V gene: TRBV18

CDR3 DNA: TGTGCCAGCAGCGTAGTTGGGGTCGGGAGGGGACAGAAGAACACTGAAGCTTTCTTT
CDR3 protein: CASSVVGVGRGQKNTEAFF
J gene: TRBJ1-1
D gene: TRBD1
clone size: -
V gene: TRBV9

CDR3 DNA: TGTGCCAGCAGTTCAACCGGGACAAAGACAAGGGAAAAACTGTTTTTT
CDR3 protein: CASSSTGTKTREKLFF
J gene: TRBJ1-4
D gene: -
clone size: -
V gene: TRBV27

CDR3 DNA: TGTGCCAGCAGCAACCGGTCTAGCTCCTATAGCAATCAGCCCCAGCATTTT
CDR3 protein: CASSNRSSSYSNQPQHF
J gene: TRBJ1-5
D gene: -
clone size: -
V gene: TRBV21-1

CDR3 DNA: TGTGCCAGCAGCTTATATGGAAATAATTCACCCCTCCACTTT
CDR3 protein: CASSLYGNNSPLHF
J gene: TRBJ1-6
D gene: -
clone size: -
V gene: TRBV7-3

CDR3 DNA: TGTGCCAGCAGCGTAGCTATTGGACTCAGGGGAGGGAATGAAAAACTGTTTTTT
CDR3 protein: CASSVAIGLRGGNEKLFF
J gene: TRBJ1-4
D gene: -
clone size: -
V gene: TRBV9

CDR3 DNA: TGCGCCAGCAGCTTGGTGCCCGGAAACACTGAAGCTTTCTTT
CDR3 protein: CASSLVPGNTEAFF
J gene: TRBJ1-1
D gene: -
clone size: -
V gene: TRBV5-1

CDR3 DNA: TGCGCCAGCAGCTGGACCAGTTTTTCGGACGATACGCAGTATTTT
CDR3 protein: CASSWTSFSDDTQYF
J gene: TRBJ2-3
D gene: -
clone size: once
V gene: TRBV5-1

CDR3 DNA: TGTGCCAGCAGCTTAGGGCGGGGAGAGACCCAGTACTTC
CDR3 protein: CASSLGRGETQYF
J gene: TRBJ2-5
D gene: -
clone size: -
V gene: TRBV7-2

CDR3 DNA: TGTGCCAGCAGTTTCGAGCGGTACACAGATACGCAGTATTTT
CDR3 protein: CASSFERYTDTQYF
J gene: TRBJ2-3
D gene: -
clone size: -
V gene: TRBV6-6

CDR3 DNA: TGTGCCAGCAATCCAGGGTCCTATAGCAATCAGCCCCAGCATTTT
CDR3 protein: CASNPGSYSNQPQHF
J gene: TRBJ1-5
D gene: -
clone size: -
V gene: TRBV6-5

CDR3 DNA: TGTGCCAGCAGCTACTACAATGAGCAGTTCTTC
CDR3 protein: CASSYYNEQFF
J gene: TRBJ2-1
D gene: -
clone size: once
V gene: TRBV14

CDR3 DNA: TGCAGTGTCAACATCCCTGGAAAACTGTTTTTT
CDR3 protein: CSVNIPGKLFF
J gene: TRBJ1-4
D gene: -
clone size: -
V gene: TRBV20-1

CDR3 DNA: TGTGCCAGCAGTCCAGACTCGGGCGGAACAAATGAAAAACTGTTTTTT
CDR3 protein: CASSPDSGGTNEKLFF
J gene: TRBJ1-4
D gene: -
clone size: -
V gene: TRBV4-2

CDR3 DNA: TGCGCCAGCAGCTTGTTGGGGGGAGCTAATGAAAAACTGTTTTTT
CDR3 protein: CASSLLGGANEKLFF
J gene: TRBJ1-4
D gene: -
clone size: -
V gene: TRBV5-1

CDR3 DNA: TGTGCCAGCAGCCCCACAGGGTGGGGTAACTATGGCTACACCTTC
CDR3 protein: CASSPTGWGNYGYTF
J gene: TRBJ1-2
D gene: -
clone size: -
V gene: TRBV5-4

CDR3 DNA: TGTGCCTGGACGAGGAGGAGGTACTCTGGCTACACCTTC
CDR3 protein: CAWTRRRYSGYTF
J gene: TRBJ1-2
D gene: -
clone size: -
V gene: TRBV30

CDR3 DNA: TGTGCCAGTAGTCTGGGGGGAAGGGTAGCACGCACAGATACGCAGTATTTT
CDR3 protein: CASSLGGRVARTDTQYF
J gene: TRBJ2-3
D gene: -
clone size: -
V gene: TRBV19

CDR3 DNA: TGTGCCAGCAGCTTGGTGAGGGGGGGGCCCCTTCATGAGCAGTTCTTC
CDR3 protein: CASSLVRGGPLHEQFF
J gene: TRBJ2-1
D gene: -
clone size: -
V gene: TRBV5-4

CDR3 DNA: TGTGCCTGGAGTACAGGGGGAGTAAATTCACCCCTCCACTTT
CDR3 protein: CAWSTGGVNSPLHF
J gene: TRBJ1-6
D gene: TRBD1
clone size: -
V gene: TRBV30

CDR3 DNA: TGTGCCAGTAGTTCCCGACTAGCGGGGGGGAGAGGAGAGACCCAGTACTTC
CDR3 protein: CASSSRLAGGRGETQYF
J gene: TRBJ2-5
D gene: TRBD2
clone size: -
V gene: TRBV19

CDR3 DNA: TGCGCCAGCAGTTGGGGGCTAGCGGACAACACAGATACGCAGTATTTT
CDR3 protein: CASSWGLADNTDTQYF
J gene: TRBJ2-3
D gene: -
clone size: -
V gene: TRBV5-1

CDR3 DNA: TGTGCTAGTGGTAACAGGGTCGGGGGATCCTACAATGAGCAGTTCTTC
CDR3 protein: CASGNRVGGSYNEQFF
J gene: TRBJ2-1
D gene: -
clone size: -
V gene: TRBV12-5

CDR3 DNA: TGCGCCAGCAGCCGGGGACAGGGGGATGAAAAACTGTTTTTT
CDR3 protein: CASSRGQGDEKLFF
J gene: TRBJ1-4
D gene: TRBD1
clone size: -
V gene: TRBV5-1

CDR3 DNA: TGTGCCAGCAGCCAAGTAAGGGGCGCAGAGCAGTTCTTC
CDR3 protein: CASSQVRGAEQFF
J gene: TRBJ2-1
D gene: -
clone size: -
V gene: TRBV14

CDR3 DNA: TGTGCCAGCAGGGGTGGGGTTTCGGGCAATCAGCCCCAGCATTTT
CDR3 protein: CASRGGVSGNQPQHF
J gene: TRBJ1-5
D gene: -
clone size: -
V gene: TRBV27

CDR3 DNA: TGTGCCAGCAGCTTAGGGTGGACAGAAAGGGATACGCAGTATTTT
CDR3 protein: CASSLGWTERDTQYF
J gene: TRBJ2-3
D gene: -
clone size: once
V gene: TRBV7-6

CDR3 DNA: TGCAGCGTGGACGACAGAAAGAACACTGAAGCTTTCTTT
CDR3 protein: CSVDDRKNTEAFF
J gene: TRBJ1-1
D gene: -
clone size: -
V gene: TRBV29-1

CDR3 DNA: TGTGCCAGCAGCCCGGGGACAGGGGGATATAATGAAAAACTGTTTTTT
CDR3 protein: CASSPGTGGYNEKLFF
J gene: TRBJ1-4
D gene: TRBD1
clone size: -
V gene: TRBV7-9

CDR3 DNA: TGTGCCTGGAGCCCCCTGCCCAGGCAGAGGAACACTGAAGCTTTCTTT
CDR3 protein: CAWSPLPRQRNTEAFF
J gene: TRBJ1-1
D gene: -
clone size: -
V gene: TRBV30

CDR3 DNA: TGTGCCAGCAGCTTTCTTAGCGGGAGAGGGCTCGGGGCCCAGTACTTC
CDR3 protein: CASSFLSGRGLGAQYF
J gene: TRBJ2-5
D gene: TRBD2
clone size: -
V gene: TRBV7-9

CDR3 DNA: TGTGCCAGCAGTTCCGGGACTAGCGGATACAATGAGCAGTTCTTC
CDR3 protein: CASSSGTSGYNEQFF
J gene: TRBJ2-1
D gene: TRBD2
clone size: -
V gene: TRBV6-1

CDR3 DNA: TGTGCCAGCTCAGACAGGGAGAATGAAAAACTGTTTTTT
CDR3 protein: CASSDRENEKLFF
J gene: TRBJ1-4
D gene: TRBD1
clone size: -
V gene: TRBV18

CDR3 DNA: TGTGCCAGCAGCTTTACTCCCCCGGGAGTACATGGGGATGAAAAACTGTTTTTT
CDR3 protein: CASSFTPPGVHGDEKLFF
J gene: TRBJ1-4
D gene: -
clone size: -
V gene: TRBV5-4

CDR3 DNA: TGCGCCAGCAGCGTAACCGGGACCGGGGGCAATCAGCCCCAGCATTTT
CDR3 protein: CASSVTGTGGNQPQHF
J gene: TRBJ1-5
D gene: -
clone size: -
V gene: TRBV4-1

CDR3 DNA: TGTGCCAGCAGTTACTCAGGGGGAACGGGGGATACGCAGTATTTT
CDR3 protein: CASSYSGGTGDTQYF
J gene: TRBJ2-3
D gene: -
clone size: -
V gene: TRBV6-5

CDR3 DNA: TGTGCCTGGAGCCTAGTGGGGGGTGGCTATGGCTACACCTTC
CDR3 protein: CAWSLVGGGYGYTF
J gene: TRBJ1-2
D gene: -
clone size: -
V gene: TRBV30

CDR3 DNA: TGTGCCTGGGTGGCCCTAGCGGCTTTTTACGAGCAGTACTTC
CDR3 protein: CAWVALAAFYEQYF
J gene: TRBJ2-7
D gene: TRBD2
clone size: -
V gene: TRBV30

CDR3 DNA: TGTGCCAGCAGCTTGTCGTCAGGGCAGGGGCTTAACTATGGCTACACCTTC
CDR3 protein: CASSLSSGQGLNYGYTF
J gene: TRBJ1-2
D gene: -
clone size: -
V gene: TRBV5-4

CDR3 DNA: TGCGCCAGCAGCTCTTGGACAGGGGTGAACACTGAAGCTTTCTTT
CDR3 protein: CASSSWTGVNTEAFF
J gene: TRBJ1-1
D gene: TRBD1
clone size: -
V gene: TRBV5-1

CDR3 DNA: TGTGCCAGCAGCTATGGGACAGGCCATCAGCCCCAGCGTTTT
CDR3 protein: CASSYGTGHQPQRF
J gene: TRBJ1-5
D gene: TRBD1
clone size: -
V gene: TRBV6-1

CDR3 DNA: TGCGCCAGCAGCCAAGATCTTGAGGCTAGCGGGGGGGCCGAGCAGTACTTC
CDR3 protein: CASSQDLEASGGAEQYF
J gene: TRBJ2-7
D gene: TRBD2
clone size: -
V gene: TRBV4-1

CDR3 DNA: TGCGCCAGCAGCTTGGCCTCGGTGACCTCCTACGAGCAGTACTTC
CDR3 protein: CASSLASVTSYEQYF
J gene: TRBJ2-7
D gene: -
clone size: -
V gene: TRBV5-1

CDR3 DNA: TGTGCCAGCAGCTTGGGCGGAGGGGATAACTATGGCTACACCTTC
CDR3 protein: CASSLGGGDNYGYTF
J gene: TRBJ1-2
D gene: -
clone size: -
V gene: TRBV5-5

CDR3 DNA: TGTGCCAGCAGTCCCACCCCCAATTATTCACCCCTCCACTTT
CDR3 protein: CASSPTPNYSPLHF
J gene: TRBJ1-6
D gene: -
clone size: -
V gene: TRBV27

CDR3 DNA: TGCGCCAGCAGCTTGGGACAATTGTCCTACGAGCAGTACTTC
CDR3 protein: CASSLGQLSYEQYF
J gene: TRBJ2-7
D gene: -
clone size: -
V gene: TRBV5-1

CDR3 DNA: TGTGCCAGCTCGCTCAACGGACAGGATAGCTCCTACAATGAGCAGTTCTTC
CDR3 protein: CASSLNGQDSSYNEQFF
J gene: TRBJ2-1
D gene: TRBD1
clone size: -
V gene: TRBV18

CDR3 DNA: TGCGCCAGCAGCTACTTCAGGGGTCTTGAATATGGCTACACCTTC
CDR3 protein: CASSYFRGLEYGYTF
J gene: TRBJ1-2
D gene: -
clone size: -
V gene: TRBV5-1

CDR3 DNA: TGTGCCAGCTCACCACCTCGGTCAGAACAAGAGACCCAGTACTTC
CDR3 protein: CASSPPRSEQETQYF
J gene: TRBJ2-5
D gene: -
clone size: -
V gene: TRBV18

CDR3 DNA: TGTGCCAGTACCCCCTACGAGCCGAGCTCCTACAATGAGCAGTTCTTC
CDR3 protein: CASTPYEPSSYNEQFF
J gene: TRBJ2-1
D gene: -
clone size: -
V gene: TRBV19

CDR3 DNA: TGCGCCAGCAGCTTACAACCCAGGGGCCGCAATGAGCAGTTCTTC
CDR3 protein: CASSLQPRGRNEQFF
J gene: TRBJ2-1
D gene: -
clone size: -
V gene: TRBV5-1